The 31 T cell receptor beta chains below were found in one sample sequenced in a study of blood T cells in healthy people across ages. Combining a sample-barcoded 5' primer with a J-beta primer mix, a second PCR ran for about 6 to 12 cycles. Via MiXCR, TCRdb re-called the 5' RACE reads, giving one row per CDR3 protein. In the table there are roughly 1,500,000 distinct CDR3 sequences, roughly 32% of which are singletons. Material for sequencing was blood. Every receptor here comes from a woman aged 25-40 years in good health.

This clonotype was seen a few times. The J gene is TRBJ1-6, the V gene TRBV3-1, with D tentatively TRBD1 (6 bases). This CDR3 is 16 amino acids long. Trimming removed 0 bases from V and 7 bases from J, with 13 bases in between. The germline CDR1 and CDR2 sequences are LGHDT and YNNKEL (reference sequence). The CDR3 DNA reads TGTGCCAGCAGCCAAGAAAGGGGGGCCTCCAATTCACCCCTCCACTTT. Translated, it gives CASSQERGASNSPLHF.

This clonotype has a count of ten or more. For the CDR3, the DNA is TGCAGTGCTAGACCACCCGTCGCGGGGTCCCACGAGCAGTACTTC. This gives the protein CSARPPVAGSHEQYF. V gene TRBV20-1 combines with J gene TRBJ2-7, with D possibly being TRBD2 (6 bases). With 2 bases removed from V and 5 bases from J, the gap between germline ends came to 19 bases. This CDR3 has 15 residues. Germline V gene sequence: CDR1 DFQATT, CDR2 SNEGSKA (reference sequence).

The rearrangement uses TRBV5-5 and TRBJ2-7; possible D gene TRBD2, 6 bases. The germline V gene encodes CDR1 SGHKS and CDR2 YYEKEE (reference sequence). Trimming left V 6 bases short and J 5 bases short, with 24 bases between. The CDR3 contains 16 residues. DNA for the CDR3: TGTGCCAGCAAGCTTGGGTGGGGACTCGCCGCGGACGAGCAGTACTTC. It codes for CASKLGWGLAADEQYF.

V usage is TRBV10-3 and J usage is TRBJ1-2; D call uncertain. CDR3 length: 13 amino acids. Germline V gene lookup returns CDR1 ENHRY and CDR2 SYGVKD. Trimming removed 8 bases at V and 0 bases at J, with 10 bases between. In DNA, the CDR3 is TGTGCCATCGCGAAGCGAGCTAACTATGGCTACACCTTC. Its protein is CAIAKRANYGYTF.

The CDR3 DNA sequence: TGTGCCAGCAGCTTCGAGGAGGGGGGATCCCTCCACTTT. Protein: CASSFEEGGSLHF. The gene calls are TRBV27 and TRBJ1-6, with D tentatively TRBD1 (6 bases). This CDR3 region has 13 residues. Germline V gene sequence: CDR1 MNHEY, CDR2 SMNVEV (reference sequence). V was clipped by 6 bases and J by 14 bases, with 17 bases between them.

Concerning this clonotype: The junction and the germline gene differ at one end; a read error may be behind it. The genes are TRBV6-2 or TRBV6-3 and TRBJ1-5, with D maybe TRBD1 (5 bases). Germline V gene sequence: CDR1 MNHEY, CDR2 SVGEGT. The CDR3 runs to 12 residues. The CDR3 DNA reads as TGTGTCAGCAGGGAGGAGGGAGGGTCCCAGCATTTT. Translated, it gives CVSREEGGSQHF.

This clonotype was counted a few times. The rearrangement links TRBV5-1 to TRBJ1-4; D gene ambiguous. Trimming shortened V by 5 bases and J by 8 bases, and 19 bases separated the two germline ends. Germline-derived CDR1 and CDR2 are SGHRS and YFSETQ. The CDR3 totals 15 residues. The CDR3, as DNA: TGCGCCAGCAGGGAACGTGGCCTCGTACAAGAAAAACTGTTTTTT. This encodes CASRERGLVQEKLFF.

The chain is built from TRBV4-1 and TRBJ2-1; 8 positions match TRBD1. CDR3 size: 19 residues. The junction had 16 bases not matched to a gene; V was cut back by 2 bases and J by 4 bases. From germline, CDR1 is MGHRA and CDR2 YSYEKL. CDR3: CASSQKLTGVGMGYNEQFF. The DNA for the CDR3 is TGCGCCAGCAGCCAAAAATTGACAGGGGTTGGGATGGGATACAATGAGCAGTTCTTC.

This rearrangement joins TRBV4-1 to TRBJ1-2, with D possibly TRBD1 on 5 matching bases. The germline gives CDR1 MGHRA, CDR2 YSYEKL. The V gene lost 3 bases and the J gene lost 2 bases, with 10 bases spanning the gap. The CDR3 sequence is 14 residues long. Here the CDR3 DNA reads TGCGCCAGCAGCCAGCTCGGGGGGAACTATGGCTACACCTTC. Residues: CASSQLGGNYGYTF.

In DNA, the CDR3 is TGTGCCAGCAGTTTAGCGCGTTCTGAGACCCAGTACTTC. As protein: CASSLARSETQYF. V and J are TRBV12-3 or TRBV12-4 and TRBJ2-5; D remains unclear. CDR3 length: 13 amino acids. V was trimmed by 0 bases and J by 5 bases, leaving 7 bases between them.

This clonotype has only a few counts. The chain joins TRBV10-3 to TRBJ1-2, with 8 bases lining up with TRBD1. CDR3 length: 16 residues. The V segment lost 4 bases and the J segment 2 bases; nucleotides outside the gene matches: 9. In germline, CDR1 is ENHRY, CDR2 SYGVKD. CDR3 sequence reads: CAISAPSDRENYGYTF. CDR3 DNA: TGTGCCATCAGTGCCCCATCGGACAGGGAGAACTATGGCTACACCTTC.

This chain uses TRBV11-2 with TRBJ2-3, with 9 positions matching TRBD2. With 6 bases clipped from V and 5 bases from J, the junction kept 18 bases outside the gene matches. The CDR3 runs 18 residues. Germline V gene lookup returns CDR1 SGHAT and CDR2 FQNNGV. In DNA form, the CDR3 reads TGTGCCAGCAGAACCATTAGACCCGGGACTAGCAGGGGAGATACGCAGTATTTT. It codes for CASRTIRPGTSRGDTQYF.

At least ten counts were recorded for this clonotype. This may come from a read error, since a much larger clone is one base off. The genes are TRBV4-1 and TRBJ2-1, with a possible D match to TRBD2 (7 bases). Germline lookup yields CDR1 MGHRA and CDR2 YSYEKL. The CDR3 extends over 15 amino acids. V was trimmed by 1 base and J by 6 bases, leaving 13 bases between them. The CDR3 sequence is CASSQAAGACNEQFF. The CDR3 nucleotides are TGCGCCAGCAGCCAAGCCGCGGGGGCCTGCAATGAGCAGTTCTTC.

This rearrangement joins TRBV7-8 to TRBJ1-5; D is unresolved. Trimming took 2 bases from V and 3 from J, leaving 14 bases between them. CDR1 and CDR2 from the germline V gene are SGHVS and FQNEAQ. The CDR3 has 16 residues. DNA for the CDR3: TGTGCCAGCAGCTTATGTGAGCGGTCAGACAATCAGCCCCAGCATTTT. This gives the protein CASSLCERSDNQPQHF.

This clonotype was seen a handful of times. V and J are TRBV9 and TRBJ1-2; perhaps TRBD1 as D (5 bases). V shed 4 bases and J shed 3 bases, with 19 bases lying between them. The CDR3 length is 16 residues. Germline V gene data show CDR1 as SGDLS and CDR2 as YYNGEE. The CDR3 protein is CASSPREQDDYYGYTF. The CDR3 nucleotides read TGTGCCAGCAGCCCCAGAGAACAGGATGATTACTATGGCTACACCTTC.

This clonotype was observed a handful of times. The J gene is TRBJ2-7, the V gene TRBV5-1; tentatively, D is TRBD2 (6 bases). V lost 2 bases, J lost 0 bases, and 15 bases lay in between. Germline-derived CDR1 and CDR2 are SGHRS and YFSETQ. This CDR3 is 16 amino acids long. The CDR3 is CASSFRLSGISYEQYF. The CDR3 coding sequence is TGCGCCAGCAGCTTTCGCCTTAGCGGAATCTCCTACGAGCAGTACTTC.

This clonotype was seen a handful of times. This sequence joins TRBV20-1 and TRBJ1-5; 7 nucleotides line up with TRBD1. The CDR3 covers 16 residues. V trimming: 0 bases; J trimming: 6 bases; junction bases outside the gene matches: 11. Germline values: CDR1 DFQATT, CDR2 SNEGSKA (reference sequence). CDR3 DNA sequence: TGCAGTGCTAGAGAGAGGGGGCGCCCAGTTCGTCAGCCCCAGCATTTT. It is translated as CSARERGRPVRQPQHF.

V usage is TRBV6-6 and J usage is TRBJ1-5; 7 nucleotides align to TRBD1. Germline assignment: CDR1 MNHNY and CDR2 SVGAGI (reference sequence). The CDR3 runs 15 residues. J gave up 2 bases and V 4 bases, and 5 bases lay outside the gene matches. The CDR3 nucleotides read TGTGCCAGCAGTTCACACGACAGGGGCAATCAGCCCCAGCATTTT. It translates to CASSSHDRGNQPQHF.

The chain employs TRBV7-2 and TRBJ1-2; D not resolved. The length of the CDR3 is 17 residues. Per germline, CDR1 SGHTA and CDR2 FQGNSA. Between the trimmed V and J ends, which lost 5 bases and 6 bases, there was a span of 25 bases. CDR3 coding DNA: TGTGCCAGCAGCCCAAGGAGCCCGACTCAAGCCCACCATGGCTACACCTTC. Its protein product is CASSPRSPTQAHHGYTF.

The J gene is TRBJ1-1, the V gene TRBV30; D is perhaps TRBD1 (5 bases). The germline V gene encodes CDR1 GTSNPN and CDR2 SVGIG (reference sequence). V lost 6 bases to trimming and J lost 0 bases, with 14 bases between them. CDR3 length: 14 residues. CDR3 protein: CACRFVQVNTEAFF. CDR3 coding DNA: TGTGCCTGTCGATTCGTACAGGTGAACACTGAAGCTTTCTTT.

This CDR3 is CASSPVTEEQYF. The CDR3 nucleotides are TGTGCCAGCTCGCCAGTAACGGAAGAGCAGTACTTC. V usage is TRBV18 and J usage is TRBJ2-4, with unresolved D. There are 12 residues in the CDR3. V was pared by 6 bases and J by 13 bases, with 16 bases between. The V gene's germline CDR1 is KGHSH and CDR2 LQKENI.

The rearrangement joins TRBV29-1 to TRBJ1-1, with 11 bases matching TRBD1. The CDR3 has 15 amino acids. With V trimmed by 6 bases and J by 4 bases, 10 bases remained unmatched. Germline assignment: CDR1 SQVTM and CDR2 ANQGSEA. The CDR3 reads CSVSGTGGVVTEAFF. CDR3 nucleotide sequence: TGCAGCGTCTCCGGGACAGGGGGAGTCGTCACTGAAGCTTTCTTT.

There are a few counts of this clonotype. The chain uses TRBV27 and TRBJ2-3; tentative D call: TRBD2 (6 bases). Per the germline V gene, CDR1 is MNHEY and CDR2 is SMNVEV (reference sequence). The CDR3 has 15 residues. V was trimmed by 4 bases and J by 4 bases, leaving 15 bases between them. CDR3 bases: TGTGCCAGCAGTTCTGAGACTAGTGTGCCAGATACGCAGTATTTT. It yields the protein CASSSETSVPDTQYF.

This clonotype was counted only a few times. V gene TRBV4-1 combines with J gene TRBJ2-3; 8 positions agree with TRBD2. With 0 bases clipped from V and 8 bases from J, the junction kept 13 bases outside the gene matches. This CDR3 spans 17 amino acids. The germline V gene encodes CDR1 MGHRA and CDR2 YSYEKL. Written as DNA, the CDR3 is TGCGCCAGCAGCCAAGAATCCACGAGCGGGGGTCGGGGTACGCAGTATTTT. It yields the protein CASSQESTSGGRGTQYF.

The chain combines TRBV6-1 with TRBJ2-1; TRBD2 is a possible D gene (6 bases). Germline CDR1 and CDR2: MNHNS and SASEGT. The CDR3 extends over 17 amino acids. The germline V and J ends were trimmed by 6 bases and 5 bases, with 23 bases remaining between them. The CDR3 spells CASSPTISGTYNNEQFF. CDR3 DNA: TGTGCCAGCAGCCCAACCATATCCGGGACTTACAACAATGAGCAGTTCTTC.

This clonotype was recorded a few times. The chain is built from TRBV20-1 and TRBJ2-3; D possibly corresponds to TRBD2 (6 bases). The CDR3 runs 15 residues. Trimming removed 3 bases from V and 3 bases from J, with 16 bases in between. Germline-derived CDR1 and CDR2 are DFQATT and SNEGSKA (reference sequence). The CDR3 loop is CSARNYGGITDTQYF. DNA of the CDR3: TGCAGTGCTAGGAACTACGGGGGAATTACAGATACGCAGTATTTT.

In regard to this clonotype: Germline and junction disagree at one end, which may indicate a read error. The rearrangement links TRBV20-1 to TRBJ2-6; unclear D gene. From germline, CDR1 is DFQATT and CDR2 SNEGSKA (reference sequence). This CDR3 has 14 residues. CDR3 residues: CSARERSGANVLTF. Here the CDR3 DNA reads TGTAGTGCTAGAGAGCGTTCTGGGGCCAACGTCCTGACTTTC.

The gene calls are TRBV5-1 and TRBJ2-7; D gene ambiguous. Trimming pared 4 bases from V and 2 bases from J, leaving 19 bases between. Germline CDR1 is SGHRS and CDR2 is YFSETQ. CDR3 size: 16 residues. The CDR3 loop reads CASSVASESPTYEQYF. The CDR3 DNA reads TGCGCCAGCAGCGTAGCCTCGGAATCCCCGACCTACGAGCAGTACTTC.

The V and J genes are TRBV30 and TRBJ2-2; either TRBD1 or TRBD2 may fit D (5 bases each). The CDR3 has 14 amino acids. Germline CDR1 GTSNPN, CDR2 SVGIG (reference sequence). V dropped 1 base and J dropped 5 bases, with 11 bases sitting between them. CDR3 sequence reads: CAWSARGDTGELFF. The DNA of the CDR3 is TGTGCCTGGAGTGCACGGGGCGATACCGGGGAGCTGTTTTTT.

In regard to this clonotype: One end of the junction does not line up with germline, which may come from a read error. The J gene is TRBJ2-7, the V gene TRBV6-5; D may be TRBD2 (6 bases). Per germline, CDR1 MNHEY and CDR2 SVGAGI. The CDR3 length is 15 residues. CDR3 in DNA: TGCGCCAGCAGTTCCCGCAGGAGGGGCTCGACTCATCAGTACTTC. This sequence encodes CASSSRRRGSTHQYF.

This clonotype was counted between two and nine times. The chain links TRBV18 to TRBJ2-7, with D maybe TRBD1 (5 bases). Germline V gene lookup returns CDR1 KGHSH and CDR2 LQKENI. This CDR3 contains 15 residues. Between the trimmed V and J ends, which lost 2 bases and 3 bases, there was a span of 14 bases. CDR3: CASSPTRASHYEQYF. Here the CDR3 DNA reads TGTGCCAGCTCACCAACCAGGGCTTCCCACTACGAGCAGTACTTC.